These T cell receptor beta chains were read from a single sample in a study of Graves' ophthalmopathy and Graves' hyperthyroidism. TCRdb redid the calling of the multiplex PCR reads with MiXCR, one entry per CDR3 protein. Among around 600,000 distinct CDR3 sequences listed, more than 40% were seen once. Sequencing input: peripheral blood. These receptors came from an adult man with Graves' ophthalmopathy. CDR3s include the opening cysteine and the closing phenylalanine or tryptophan. The D gene is left open where the match is weak. Size is stated for part of the rows, as once, few or many counts, or as a class when the clone is expanded.

clone_size	d_call	v_call	j_call	cdr3_nt	cdr3_aa
many	TRBD1	TRBV2	TRBJ2-2	TGTGCCAGCAGTGACCTCCGGCAGGGGGACACCGGGGAGCTGTTTTTT	CASSDLRQGDTGELFF
-	-	TRBV7-9	TRBJ2-5	TGTGCCAGCAGCTTACCTGGGTGGGCAGAGACCCAGTACTTC	CASSLPGWAETQYF
many	TRBD1	TRBV10-3	TRBJ2-7	TGTGCCATCAGCCGACAGGGGGGCTCCTACGAGCAGTACTTC	CAISRQGGSYEQYF
many	TRBD1	TRBV12-3/TRBV12-4	TRBJ2-6	TGTGCCAGCAGTTCCCCGGACCGCAGGGGGTGGTCTGGGGCCAACGTCCTGACTTTC	CASSSPDRRGWSGANVLTF
once	TRBD1	TRBV15	TRBJ1-6	TGTGCCACCAGCAGAGTGTGGGACAGGGGTTCACCCCTCCACTTT	CATSRVWDRGSPLHF
once	TRBD1	TRBV25-1	TRBJ1-4	TGTGCCAGCAGTGATGGGCAGGGGGCTTTTGAAAAACTGTTTTTT	CASSDGQGAFEKLFF
-	TRBD1	TRBV10-3	TRBJ1-5	TGTGCCAGCAGTGAGGGCAGGGGGCAATCGGATCAGCCCCAGCATTTT	CASSEGRGQSDQPQHF
-	TRBD1	TRBV20-1	TRBJ2-6	TGCAGTGCTAGCGAGGGACAGGGTGTCGCTGGGGCCAACGTCCTGACTTTC	CSASEGQGVAGANVLTF
-	TRBD1	TRBV11-3	TRBJ1-3	TGTGCCAGCAGCCCGAACAGGGGGGTTGGAAACACCATATATTTT	CASSPNRGVGNTIYF
-	-	TRBV19	TRBJ2-7	TGTGCCAGTAGTATAGAACGAGCGGGCCGACGGAGCTACGAGCAGTACTTC	CASSIERAGRRSYEQYF
few	-	TRBV13	TRBJ1-1	TGTGCCAGCAGCTTAGGCCAGTCTTGGCGCACTGAAGCTTTCTTT	CASSLGQSWRTEAFF
few	-	TRBV13	TRBJ2-7	TGTGCCAGCAGCTCCCAGTCGGGGATCAATTCCCTTGAGCAGTACTTC	CASSSQSGINSLEQYF
-	-	TRBV10-3	TRBJ2-4	TGTGCCAGCACGGAGGGCGGGCTAGCCAAAAACATTCAGTACTTC	CASTEGGLAKNIQYF
many	-	TRBV7-3	TRBJ1-1	TGTGCCAGCAGCAATAATGCAGGGGCGAACACTGAAGCTTTCTTT	CASSNNAGANTEAFF
-	-	TRBV27	TRBJ2-2	TGTGCCAGCGGAACGCCGGGCACCGGGGAGCTGTTTTTT	CASGTPGTGELFF
few	-	TRBV7-2	TRBJ2-2	TGTGCCAGCAGCTTGCCCGGGGGGCTGTTTTTT	CASSLPGGLFF
few	TRBD1	TRBV11-2	TRBJ2-6	TGTGCCAGCAGGAGCATAAGGGACAGTACTGGGGCCAACGTCCTGACTTTC	CASRSIRDSTGANVLTF
-	TRBD1	TRBV10-3	TRBJ2-3	TGTGCCAGCAGTGAAGCGGGGACAGGGGCAGATACGCAGTATTTT	CASSEAGTGADTQYF
many	TRBD1	TRBV6-5	TRBJ2-7	TGTGCCAGCAAGATGACGACAGGGATGGGCGAGCAGTACTTC	CASKMTTGMGEQYF
-	TRBD1	TRBV14	TRBJ2-7	TGTGCCAGCAGCCAGGTAGGGGGCCGCAACGAGCAGTACTTC	CASSQVGGRNEQYF
-	-	TRBV20-1	TRBJ2-5	TGCAGTGTGTGTGGACAGAGGTGGGAGACCCAGTACTTC	CSVCGQRWETQYF
many	-	TRBV10-3	TRBJ1-5	TGTGCCATCAGTCGGGGACCAGGCAATCAGCCCCAGCATTTT	CAISRGPGNQPQHF
-	TRBD2	TRBV2	TRBJ2-7	TGTGCCAGCAGGCTAGCGGGAGTCCAATCCGAGCAGTACTTC	CASRLAGVQSEQYF
many	TRBD1	TRBV5-1	TRBJ2-7	TGCGCCAGCAGAGGACAGGGGTATGACGAGCAGTACTTC	CASRGQGYDEQYF
many	-	TRBV7-9	TRBJ1-6	TGTGCCAGCAGCCGGGACGGAGATAATTCACCCCTCCACTTT	CASSRDGDNSPLHF
-	TRBD2	TRBV7-2	TRBJ2-6	TGTGCCAGCAGCCAAGAGGGACTAGCCTCTGGGGCCAACGTCCTGACTTTC	CASSQEGLASGANVLTF
many	-	TRBV2	TRBJ1-5	TGTGCCAGCAGCACACAGGGCTCCCTCAATCAGCCCCAGCATTTT	CASSTQGSLNQPQHF
-	TRBD1	TRBV4-2	TRBJ1-4	TGTGCCAGCAGCCGACAGGGGGGAAGGGAAAAACTGTTTTTT	CASSRQGGREKLFF
-	-	TRBV29-1	TRBJ1-2	TGCAGCCCAGACCTCTATGGCTACACCTTC	CSPDLYGYTF
-	-	TRBV5-1	TRBJ2-1	TGCGCCAGCAGCGCGGGATCTACAAACAATGAGCAGTTCTTC	CASSAGSTNNEQFF
once	-	TRBV19	TRBJ1-1	TGTGCCAGTAGCCCGGGGCCAAGCACAGGGAACACTGAAGCTTTCTTT	CASSPGPSTGNTEAFF
many	-	TRBV7-8	TRBJ1-4	TGTGCCAGCAGCTTAGTGGGACCCCAAGGCCTGTTTTTT	CASSLVGPQGLFF
-	-	TRBV5-6	TRBJ1-6	TGTGCCAGCAGCTTGTACTCCTATAATTCACCCCTCCACTTT	CASSLYSYNSPLHF
many	-	TRBV6-5	TRBJ1-4	TGTGCCAGCTCGGGGGGGGCGCGAGAAAAACTGTTTTTT	CASSGGAREKLFF
many	-	TRBV12-3/TRBV12-4	TRBJ1-5	TGTGCCAGCACTAACATGGTTTCGGCTAGCAATCAGCCCCAGCATTTT	CASTNMVSASNQPQHF
-	TRBD2	TRBV29-1	TRBJ2-3	TGCAGCGTTGGGGGACTAGCGGGACTCACAGATACGCAGTATTTT	CSVGGLAGLTDTQYF
-	TRBD1	TRBV10-3	TRBJ1-4	TGTGCCATCAGCCCCAACCGGGACAGGATGGAAAAACTGTTTTTT	CAISPNRDRMEKLFF